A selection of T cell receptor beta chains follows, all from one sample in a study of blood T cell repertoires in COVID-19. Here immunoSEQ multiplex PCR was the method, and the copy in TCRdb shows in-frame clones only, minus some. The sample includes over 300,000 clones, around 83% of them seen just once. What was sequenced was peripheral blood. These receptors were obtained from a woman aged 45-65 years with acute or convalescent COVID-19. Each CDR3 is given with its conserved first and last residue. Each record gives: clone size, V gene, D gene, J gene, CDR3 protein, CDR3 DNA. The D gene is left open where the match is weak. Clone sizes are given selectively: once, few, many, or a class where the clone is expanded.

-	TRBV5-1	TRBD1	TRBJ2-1	CASSLGTGMNEQFF	TGCGCCAGCAGCTTGGGGACAGGGATGAATGAGCAGTTCTTC
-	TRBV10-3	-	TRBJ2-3	CATSGRDTQYF	TGTGCCACCTCGGGGAGAGATACGCAGTATTTT
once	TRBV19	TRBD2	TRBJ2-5	CASSSGRGGTQYF	TGTGCCAGTAGTAGCGGGAGGGGCGGAACCCAGTACTTC
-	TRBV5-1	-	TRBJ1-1	CASTWAAGLNTEAFF	TGCGCCAGCACCTGGGCAGCAGGCTTGAACACTGAAGCTTTCTTT
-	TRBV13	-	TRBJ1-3	CASSSRQAPNSGNTIYF	TGTGCCAGCAGCTCAAGACAGGCCCCGAACTCTGGAAACACCATATATTTT
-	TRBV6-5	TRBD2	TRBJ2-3	CASSSTSAPTDTQYF	TGTGCCAGCAGTTCCACTAGCGCTCCCACAGATACGCAGTATTTT
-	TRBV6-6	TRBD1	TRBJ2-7	CASSPGTGTEQYF	TGTGCCAGCAGCCCCGGGACAGGGACCGAGCAGTACTTC
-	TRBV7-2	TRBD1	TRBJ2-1	CASSPDRASYNEQFF	TGTGCCAGCAGCCCCGACAGGGCATCCTACAATGAGCAGTTCTTC
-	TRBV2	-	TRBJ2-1	CASSDPPNLEEGFF	TGTGCCAGCAGTGACCCCCCGAACCTAGAGGAAGGATTCTTC
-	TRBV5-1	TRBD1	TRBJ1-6	CASSLYRGYNSPLHF	TGCGCCAGCAGCTTGTACAGGGGGTATAATTCACCCCTCCACTTT
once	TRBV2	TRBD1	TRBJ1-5	CASRGTGDQPQHF	TGTGCCAGCAGGGGGACAGGGGATCAGCCCCAGCATTTT
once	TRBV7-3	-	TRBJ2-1	CASSLYPRTDYNEQFF	TGTGCCAGCAGCTTATACCCGAGGACAGACTACAATGAGCAGTTCTTC
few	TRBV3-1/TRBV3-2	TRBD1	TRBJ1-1	CASSYRGQTEAFF	TGTGCCAGCAGCTATAGGGGGCAAACTGAAGCTTTCTTT
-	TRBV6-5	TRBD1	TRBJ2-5	CASRLQGASLETQYF	TGTGCCAGCAGGTTACAGGGGGCATCACTAGAGACCCAGTACTTC
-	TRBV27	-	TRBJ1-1	CASSLVGGEAFF	TGTGCCAGCAGTTTAGTCGGGGGTGAAGCTTTCTTT
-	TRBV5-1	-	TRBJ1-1	CASSSAAGLTEAFF	TGCGCCAGCAGCTCCGCGGCAGGACTCACTGAAGCTTTCTTT
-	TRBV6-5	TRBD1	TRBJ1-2	CASALTGAYGYTF	TGTGCCAGCGCTTTGACAGGGGCCTATGGCTACACCTTC
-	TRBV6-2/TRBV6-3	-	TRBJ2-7	CASSYNGYEQYF	TGTGCCAGCAGTTATAACGGCTACGAGCAGTACTTC
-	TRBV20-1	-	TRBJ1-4	CSAIRQEKLFF	TGCAGTGCTATAAGACAGGAAAAACTGTTTTTT
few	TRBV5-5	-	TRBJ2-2	CASSLTGYTWELFF	TGTGCCAGCAGCTTGACAGGATACACCTGGGAGCTGTTTTTT
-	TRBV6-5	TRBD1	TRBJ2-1	CASIWTGMGFEQFF	TGTGCCAGCATTTGGACAGGGATGGGGTTTGAGCAGTTCTTC
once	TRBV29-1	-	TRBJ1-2	CSVDWAGGGGYTF	TGCAGCGTTGATTGGGCCGGGGGTGGCGGCTACACCTTC
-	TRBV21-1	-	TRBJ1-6	CASVIKPRGRQGASSPLHF	TGTGCCAGCGTTATAAAGCCAAGGGGGCGACAGGGGGCATCGTCACCCCTCCACTTT
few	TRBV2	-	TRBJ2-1	CASIFSGLNEQFF	TGTGCCAGCATCTTCTCGGGGTTGAATGAGCAGTTCTTC
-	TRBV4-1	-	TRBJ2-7	CASSPDQGYEQYF	TGCGCCAGCAGCCCGGACCAGGGCTACGAGCAGTACTTC
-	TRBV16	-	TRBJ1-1	CASSQGQGAEAFF	TGTGCCAGCAGCCAGGGGCAAGGAGCGGAAGCTTTCTTT
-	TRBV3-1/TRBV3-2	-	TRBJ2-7	CASSPPLRQGGPYEQYF	TGTGCCAGCAGCCCACCTTTGAGACAGGGAGGTCCCTACGAGCAGTACTTC
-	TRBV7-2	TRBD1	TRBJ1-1	CASSPAGTGRPSTEAFF	TGTGCCAGCAGCCCCGCGGGGACAGGGAGACCCTCCACTGAAGCTTTCTTT
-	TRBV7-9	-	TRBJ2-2	CASSSLRAGELFF	TGTGCCAGCAGCTCCTTGCGGGCCGGGGAGCTGTTTTTT
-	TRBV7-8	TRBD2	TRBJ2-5	CASSFGLAGGFQETQYF	TGTGCCAGCAGCTTCGGGCTAGCGGGGGGGTTCCAAGAGACCCAGTACTTC
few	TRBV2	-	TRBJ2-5	CASSVGGFWQETQYF	TGTGCCAGCAGTGTGGGGGGATTTTGGCAAGAGACCCAGTACTTC
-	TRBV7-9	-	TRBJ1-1	CASSLIPGQAMNTEAFF	TGTGCCAGCAGCTTAATACCTGGCCAGGCGATGAACACTGAAGCTTTCTTT
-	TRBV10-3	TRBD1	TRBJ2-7	CAISGIRGQSYEQYF	TGTGCCATCAGTGGTATCCGGGGACAGTCCTACGAGCAGTACTTC
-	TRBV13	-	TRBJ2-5	CASQPSGSATQYF	TGTGCCAGCCAACCCTCGGGGAGCGCGACCCAGTACTTC
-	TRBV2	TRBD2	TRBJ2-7	CASRGGLLRSYEQYF	TGTGCCAGCAGGGGGGGACTACTACGCTCCTACGAGCAGTACTTC
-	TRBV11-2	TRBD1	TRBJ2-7	CASSFFRDPWGQGYEQYF	TGTGCCAGCAGCTTTTTTAGGGATCCGTGGGGACAGGGCTACGAGCAGTACTTC
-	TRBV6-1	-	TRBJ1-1	CASSEAMAGVNGEAFF	TGTGCCAGCAGTGAAGCGATGGCAGGGGTGAACGGGGAAGCTTTCTTT
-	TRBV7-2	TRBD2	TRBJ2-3	CASRLTMGTSGRRTDTQYF	TGTGCCAGCAGACTTACCATGGGGACTAGCGGGAGAAGAACAGATACGCAGTATTTT
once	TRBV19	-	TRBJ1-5	CAGTQGPNQPQHF	TGTGCCGGTACCCAGGGGCCAAATCAGCCCCAGCATTTT
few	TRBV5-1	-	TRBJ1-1	CASSSSLGGPTEAFF	TGCGCCAGCAGCTCATCATTGGGGGGGCCCACTGAAGCTTTCTTT
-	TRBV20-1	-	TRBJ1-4	CSASLGTIGEKLFF	TGCAGTGCTAGTTTAGGGACTATAGGTGAAAAACTGTTTTTT
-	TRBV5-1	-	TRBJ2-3	CASSFVYITDTQYF	TGCGCCAGCAGCTTCGTATACATTACAGATACGCAGTATTTT
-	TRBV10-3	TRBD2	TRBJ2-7	CATSVKGLAGSLAYEQYF	TGTGCCACCTCTGTAAAGGGACTAGCGGGTTCCCTCGCCTACGAGCAGTACTTC
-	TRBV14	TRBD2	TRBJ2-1	CASSPGLAAGEQFF	TGTGCCAGCAGCCCCGGACTAGCGGCCGGCGAGCAGTTCTTC
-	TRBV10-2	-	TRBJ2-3	CASSEPGLREYF	TGCGCCAGCAGTGAACCGGGACTTAGGGAGTATTTT
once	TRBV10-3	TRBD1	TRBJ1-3	CAINDREGSGNTIYF	TGTGCCATCAATGACAGGGAAGGGTCTGGAAACACCATATATTTT
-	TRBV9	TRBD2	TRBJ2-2	CASSVEGRLAGLGGELFF	TGTGCCAGCAGCGTAGAGGGGAGACTAGCGGGCCTTGGGGGGGAGCTGTTTTTT
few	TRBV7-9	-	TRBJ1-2	CASSQNTGNNYGYTF	TGTGCCAGCAGCCAGAATACAGGGAACAACTATGGCTACACCTTC
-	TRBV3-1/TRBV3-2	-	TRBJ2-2	CASSRLEGSGELFF	TGTGCCAGCAGCCGCCTAGAGGGTTCCGGGGAGCTGTTTTTT
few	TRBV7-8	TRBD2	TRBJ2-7	CASRGTSGSGDRYEQYF	TGTGCCAGCAGGGGGACTAGCGGGAGCGGCGATAGGTACGAGCAGTACTTC